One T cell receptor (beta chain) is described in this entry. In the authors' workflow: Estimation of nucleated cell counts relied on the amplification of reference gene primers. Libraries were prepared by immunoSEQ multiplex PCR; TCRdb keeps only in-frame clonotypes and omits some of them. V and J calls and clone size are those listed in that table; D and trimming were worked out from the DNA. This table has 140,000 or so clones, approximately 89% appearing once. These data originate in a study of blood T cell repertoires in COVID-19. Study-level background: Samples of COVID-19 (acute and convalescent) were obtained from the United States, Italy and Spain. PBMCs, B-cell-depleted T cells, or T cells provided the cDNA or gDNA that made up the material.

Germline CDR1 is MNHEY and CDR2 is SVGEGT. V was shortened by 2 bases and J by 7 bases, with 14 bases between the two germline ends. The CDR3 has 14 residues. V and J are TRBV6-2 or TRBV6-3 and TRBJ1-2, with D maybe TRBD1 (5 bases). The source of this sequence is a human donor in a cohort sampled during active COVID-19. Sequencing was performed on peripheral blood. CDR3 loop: CASSYRQGKSGYTF. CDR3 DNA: TGTGCCAGCAGTTACCGCCAGGGAAAAAGTGGCTACACCTTC.